The TCR beta chain under discussion was sequenced for a study of response to subunit inactivated influenza vaccine. Study-wide points: Only a handful of new T cells, the authors suggested, are recruited with each seasonal influenza vaccination.

In its sample, this clonotype was seen a few times. Its cognate antigen is unknown. TCRdb called the RT-PCR reads again in MiXCR, with one record for every CDR3 protein. Of about 830,000 distinct CDR3 sequences detected, roughly 20% appear once; the ten largest clones hold around 9.9%. This CDR3 has 14 amino acids. Germline V lookup: CDR1 KGHDR, CDR2 SFDVKD. Trimming pared 2 bases from V and 3 bases from J, leaving 9 bases between. This specimen was PBMCs from blood, taken approximately 5 days after vaccination. This TCR was recovered from a man aged 50-59 years who received an inactivated influenza vaccine. This sequence joins TRBV24-1 and TRBJ1-1, with D unclear. As DNA, the CDR3 is TGTGCCACCAGTGATTCGGTCGGCCACACTGAAGCTTTCTTT. Its protein product is CATSDSVGHTEAFF.